This T cell receptor beta chain was identified in a study of technical replicates of blood from several donors. Method: immunoSEQ multiplex PCR; TCRdb's copy keeps in-frame clones and lacks some. The sample has tens of thousands of clones, 95% to 98% seen once. This CDR3 is 16 amino acids long. The source material was T cells isolated from PBMCs. The TCR was taken from a human donor in good health. V is TRBV21-1 and J is TRBJ2-5; the table names TRBD1, a call not compared with the DNA. TRBV21-1 is assigned pseudogene status. CDR3 protein: CASSKKFGQPQETQYF. As DNA, the CDR3 is TGTGCCAGCAGCAAAAAATTCGGACAGCCCCAAGAGACCCAGTACTTC.